This T cell receptor beta chain appears in the sequencing data of a study of blood T cell repertoires in COVID-19. Measured with immunoSEQ multiplex PCR; TCRdb has only the in-frame clones, and not every one. The sample yields about 230,000 clones, about nine tenths seen once. Unmatched junction bases numbered 11, after V lost 10 bases and J lost 0 bases. Germline V gives CDR1 ENHRY, CDR2 SYGVKD. CDR3 length equals 15 residues. V usage is TRBV10-3 and J usage is TRBJ1-1; 7 bases map to TRBD1. The receptor comes from a man aged 50 to 60 with COVID-19, enrolled during active disease. The sequencing sample was made of peripheral blood. As DNA, the CDR3 is TGTGCCACCTCAGGGGGGCTCTCAATGAACACTGAAGCTTTCTTT. Its protein is CATSGGLSMNTEAFF.